This T cell receptor beta chain originates from a study of blood T cell repertoires in COVID-19. V was pared by 1 base and J by 4 bases, with 14 bases between. There are 15 residues in the CDR3. CDR1 and CDR2 from the germline V gene are SGHTA and FQGNSA. Study members were between 18 and 89 years old and lived in around 24 US regions. Participants' own reports of clinical history determined their cohort assignment. Here immunoSEQ multiplex PCR was the method, and the copy in TCRdb shows in-frame clones only, minus some. Among roughly 400,000 clones, approximately 90% were seen once, and the ten largest hold more than 0.85%.

This chain links TRBV7-2 with TRBJ2-7, with TRBD2 as a possible D gene (6 bases). The sequence was obtained from a woman aged 40 to 55 who had been exposed to COVID-19. Specimen: PBMCs or T cells enriched from blood (not recorded which). The CDR3 DNA is TGTGCCAGCAGCTTAGGGACTAACTCGGGTTACGAGCAGTACTTC. Protein: CASSLGTNSGYEQYF. The full variable domain, in which reference TRBV7-2 and TRBJ2-7 provide the parts outside the CDR3, is GAGVSQSPSNKVTEKGKDVELRCDPISGHTALYWYRQSLGQGLEFLIYFQGNSAPDKSGLPSDRFSAERTGGSVSTLTIQRTQQEDSAVYLCASSLGTNSGYEQYFGPGTRLTVT.